This T cell receptor (beta chain) was retrieved from a study of shared clonotypes between healthy human individuals. Study-wide findings and caveats: Naive subsets, compared against memory subsets, generally had larger estimated richness values.

Trimming cost V 3 bases and J 1 base; bases outside gene matches: 18. CDR3 length: 19 residues. Looked up from germline, CDR1 is MDHEN and CDR2 is SYDVKM. TCRdb's copy holds only in-frame clones and misses some; the assay was immunoSEQ multiplex PCR. The repertoire holds fewer than 400,000 clones, about 74% seen once, with under 13% in the top ten. Concerning this clone itself: Its matching antigen is unknown.

The V and J genes are TRBV28 and TRBJ2-7; 7 positions match TRBD2. The receptor was derived from a man aged 25 to 45 in good health. The sample taken for sequencing was memory CD4+ T cells sorted from blood. The sample's subset: CD45RA-negative fraction. CDR3 protein: CASSFSIRLAPVRSYEQYF. CDR3 nucleotide sequence: TGTGCCAGCAGTTTCTCGATTCGACTAGCCCCAGTTAGGTCCTACGAGCAGTACTTC.